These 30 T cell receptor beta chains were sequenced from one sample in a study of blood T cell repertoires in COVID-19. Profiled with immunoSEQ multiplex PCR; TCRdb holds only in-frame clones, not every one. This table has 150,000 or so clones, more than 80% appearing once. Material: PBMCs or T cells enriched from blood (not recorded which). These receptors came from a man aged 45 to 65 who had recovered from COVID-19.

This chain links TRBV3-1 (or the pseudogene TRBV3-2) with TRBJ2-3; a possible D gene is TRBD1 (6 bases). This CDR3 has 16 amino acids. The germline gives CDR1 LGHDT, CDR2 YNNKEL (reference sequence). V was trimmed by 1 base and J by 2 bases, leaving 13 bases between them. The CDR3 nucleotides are TGTGCCAGCAGCCAAGGCTTTGGGGGCACCACAGATACGCAGTATTTT. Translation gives CASSQGFGGTTDTQYF.

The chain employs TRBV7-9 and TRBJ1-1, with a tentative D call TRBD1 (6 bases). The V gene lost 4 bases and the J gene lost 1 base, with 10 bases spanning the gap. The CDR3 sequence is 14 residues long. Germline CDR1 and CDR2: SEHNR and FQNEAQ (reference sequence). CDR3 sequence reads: CASSSQGQNTEAFF. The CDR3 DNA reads TGTGCCAGCAGCTCCCAGGGGCAGAACACTGAAGCTTTCTTT. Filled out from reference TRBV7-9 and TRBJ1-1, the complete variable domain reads DTGVSQNPRHKITKRGQNVTFRCDPISEHNRLYWYRQTLGQGPEFLTYFQNEAQLEKSRLLSDRFSAERPKGSFSTLEIQRTEQGDSAMYLCASSSQGQNTEAFFGQGTRLTVV.

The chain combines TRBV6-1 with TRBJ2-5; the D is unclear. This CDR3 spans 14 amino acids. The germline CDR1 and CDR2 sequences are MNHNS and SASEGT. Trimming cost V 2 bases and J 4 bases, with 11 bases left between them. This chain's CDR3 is CASSENMARETQYF. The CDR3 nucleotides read TGTGCCAGCAGTGAAAATATGGCCCGAGAGACCCAGTACTTC.

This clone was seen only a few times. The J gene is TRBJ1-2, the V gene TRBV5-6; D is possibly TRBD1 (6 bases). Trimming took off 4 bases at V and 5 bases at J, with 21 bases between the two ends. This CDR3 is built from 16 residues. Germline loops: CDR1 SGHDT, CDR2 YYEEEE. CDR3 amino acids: CASSRIIGQPLYGYTF. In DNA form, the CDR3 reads TGTGCCAGCAGCCGTATTATCGGACAGCCTCTTTATGGCTACACCTTC.

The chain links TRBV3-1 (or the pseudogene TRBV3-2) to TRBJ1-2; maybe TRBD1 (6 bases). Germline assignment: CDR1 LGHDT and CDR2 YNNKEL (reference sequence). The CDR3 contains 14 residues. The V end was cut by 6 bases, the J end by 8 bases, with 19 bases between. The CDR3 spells CASRDTGKVEGYTF. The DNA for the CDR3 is TGTGCCAGCAGGGATACAGGGAAGGTCGAGGGCTACACCTTC.

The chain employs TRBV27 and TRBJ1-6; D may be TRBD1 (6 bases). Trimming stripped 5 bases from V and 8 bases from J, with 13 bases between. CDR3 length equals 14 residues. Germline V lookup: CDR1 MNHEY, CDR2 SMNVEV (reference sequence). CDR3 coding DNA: TGTGCCAGCAGTCCTCGGACAGCCTATTCACCCCTCCACTTT. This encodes CASSPRTAYSPLHF.

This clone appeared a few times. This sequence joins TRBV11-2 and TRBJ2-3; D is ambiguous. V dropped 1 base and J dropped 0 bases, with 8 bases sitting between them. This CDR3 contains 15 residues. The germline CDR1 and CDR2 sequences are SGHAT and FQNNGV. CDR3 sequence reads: CASSLVQVSTDTQYF. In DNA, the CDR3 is TGTGCCAGCAGCTTAGTCCAGGTTAGCACAGATACGCAGTATTTT.

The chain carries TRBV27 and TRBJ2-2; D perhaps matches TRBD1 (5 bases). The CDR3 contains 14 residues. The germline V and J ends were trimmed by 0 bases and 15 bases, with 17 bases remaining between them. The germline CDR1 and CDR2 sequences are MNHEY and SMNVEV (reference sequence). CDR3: CASSLSAGRQELFF. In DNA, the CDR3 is TGTGCCAGCAGTTTATCGGCAGGGCGGCAGGAATTGTTTTTT.

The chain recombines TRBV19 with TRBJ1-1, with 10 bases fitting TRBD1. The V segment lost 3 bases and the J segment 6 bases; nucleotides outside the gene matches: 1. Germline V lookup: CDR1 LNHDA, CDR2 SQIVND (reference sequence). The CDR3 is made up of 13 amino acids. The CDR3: CASSIGTGAEAFF. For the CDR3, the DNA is TGTGCCAGTAGTATTGGGACAGGGGCTGAAGCTTTCTTT.

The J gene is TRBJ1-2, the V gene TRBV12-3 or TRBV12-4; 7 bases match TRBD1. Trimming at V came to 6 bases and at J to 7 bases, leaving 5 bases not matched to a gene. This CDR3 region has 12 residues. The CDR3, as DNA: TGTGCCAGCAGCGATGACAGGGCTGGCTACACCTTC. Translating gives CASSDDRAGYTF.

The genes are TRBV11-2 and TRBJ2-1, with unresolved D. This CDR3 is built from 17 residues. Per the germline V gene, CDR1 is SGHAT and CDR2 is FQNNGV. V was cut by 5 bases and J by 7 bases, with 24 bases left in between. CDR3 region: CASSPPVYLSRLNEQFF. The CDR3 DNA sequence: TGTGCCAGCAGCCCCCCCGTTTATCTATCGAGGTTGAATGAGCAGTTCTTC.

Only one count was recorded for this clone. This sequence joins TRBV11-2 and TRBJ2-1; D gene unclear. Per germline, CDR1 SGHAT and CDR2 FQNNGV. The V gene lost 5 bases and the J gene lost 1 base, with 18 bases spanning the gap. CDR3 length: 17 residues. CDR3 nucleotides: TGTGCCAGCAGCCCCTTCTCTCTAGAAAAGTCCTACAATGAGCAGTTCTTC. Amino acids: CASSPFSLEKSYNEQFF.

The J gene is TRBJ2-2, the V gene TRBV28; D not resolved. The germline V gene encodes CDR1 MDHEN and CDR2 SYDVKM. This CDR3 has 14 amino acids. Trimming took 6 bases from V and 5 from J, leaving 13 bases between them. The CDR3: CASRTRLGTGELFF. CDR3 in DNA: TGTGCCAGCAGGACGAGGTTAGGAACCGGGGAGCTGTTTTTT.

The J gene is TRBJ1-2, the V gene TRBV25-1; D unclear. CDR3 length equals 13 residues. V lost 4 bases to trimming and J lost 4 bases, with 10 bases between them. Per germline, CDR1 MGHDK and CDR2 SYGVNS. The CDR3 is CASSAGRAYGYTF. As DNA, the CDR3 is TGTGCCAGCAGTGCCGGGAGAGCCTATGGCTACACCTTC.

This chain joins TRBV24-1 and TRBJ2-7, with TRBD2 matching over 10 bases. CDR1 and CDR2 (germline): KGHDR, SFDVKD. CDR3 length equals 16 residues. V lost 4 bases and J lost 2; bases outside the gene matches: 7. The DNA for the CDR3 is TGTGCCACCAGTGACCCGGTAGCGGGAGGTGCCTACGAGCAGTACTTC. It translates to CATSDPVAGGAYEQYF.

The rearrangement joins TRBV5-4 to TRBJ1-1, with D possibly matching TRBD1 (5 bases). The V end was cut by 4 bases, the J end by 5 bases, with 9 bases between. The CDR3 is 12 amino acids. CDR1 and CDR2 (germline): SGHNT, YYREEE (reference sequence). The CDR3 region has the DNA TGTGCCAGCAGCGGGGGGAGGACTGAAGCTTTCTTT. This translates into CASSGGRTEAFF. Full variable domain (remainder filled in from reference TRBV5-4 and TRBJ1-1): ETGVTQSPTHLIKTRGQQVTLRCSSQSGHNTVSWYQQALGQGPQFIFQYYREEENGRGNFPPRFSGLQFPNYSSELNVNALELDDSALYLCASSGGRTEAFFGQGTRLTVV.

In DNA, the CDR3 is TGCGCCAGCAGCCCCTCCGGGACTAGCGGGGGGGCCGGCAATGAGCAGTTCTTC. Residues: CASSPSGTSGGAGNEQFF. This rearrangement joins TRBV4-3 to TRBJ2-1; 16 nucleotides agree with TRBD2. The trim removed 4 bases at V and 6 bases at J, leaving 9 bases unmatched. Germline V gene lookup returns CDR1 LGHNA and CDR2 YSLEER. This CDR3 region has 18 residues.

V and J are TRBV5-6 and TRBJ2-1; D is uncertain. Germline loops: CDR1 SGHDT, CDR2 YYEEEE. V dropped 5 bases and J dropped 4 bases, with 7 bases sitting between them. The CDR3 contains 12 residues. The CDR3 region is CASSLQYNEQFF. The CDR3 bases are TGTGCCAGCAGTTTACAGTACAATGAGCAGTTCTTC.

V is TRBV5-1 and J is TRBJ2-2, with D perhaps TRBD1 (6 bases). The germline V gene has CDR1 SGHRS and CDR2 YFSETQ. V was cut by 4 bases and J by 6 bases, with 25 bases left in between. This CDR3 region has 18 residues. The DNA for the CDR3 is TGCGCCAGCAGCCCTCAACCTTCTGCTAACAGGGATCCCGGGGAGCTGTTTTTT. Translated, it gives CASSPQPSANRDPGELFF. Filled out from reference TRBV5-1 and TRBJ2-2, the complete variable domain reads KAGVTQTPRYLIKTRGQQVTLSCSPISGHRSVSWYQQTPGQGLQFLFEYFSETQRNKGNFPGRFSGRQFSNSRSEMNVSTLELGDSALYLCASSPQPSANRDPGELFFGEGSRLTVL.

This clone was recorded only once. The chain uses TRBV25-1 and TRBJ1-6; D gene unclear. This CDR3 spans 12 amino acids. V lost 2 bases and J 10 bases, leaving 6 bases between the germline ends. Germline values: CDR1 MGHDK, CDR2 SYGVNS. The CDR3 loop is CASSEQFSPLHF. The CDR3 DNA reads TGTGCCAGCAGTGAACAGTTCTCACCCCTCCACTTT.

As DNA, the CDR3 is TGTGCCAGTAGCGCCCTTGCCCCTAGCTCGTATAATTCACCCCTCCACTTT. Amino acids: CASSALAPSSYNSPLHF. J is TRBJ1-6 and V is TRBV19; D not resolved. CDR3 length: 17 residues. Germline values: CDR1 LNHDA, CDR2 SQIVND (reference sequence). V lost 6 bases, J lost 4 bases, and 19 bases lay in between.

The CDR3 DNA follows: TGCGCCAGCAGCCAACGCTTAGCGTCAGATACGCAGTATTTT. Protein product: CASSQRLASDTQYF. The V gene is TRBV4-3, the J gene TRBJ2-3, with D perhaps TRBD2 (5 bases). V was pared by 2 bases and J by 4 bases, with 10 bases between. The CDR3 has 14 amino acids. CDR1 LGHNA and CDR2 YSLEER come from the germline V gene.

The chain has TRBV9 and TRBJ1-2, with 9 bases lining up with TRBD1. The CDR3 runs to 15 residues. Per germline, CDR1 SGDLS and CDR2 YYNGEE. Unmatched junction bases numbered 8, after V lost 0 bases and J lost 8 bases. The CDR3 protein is CASSVDGTGRRGYTF. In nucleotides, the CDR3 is TGTGCCAGCAGCGTAGATGGGACAGGGAGACGGGGCTACACCTTC.

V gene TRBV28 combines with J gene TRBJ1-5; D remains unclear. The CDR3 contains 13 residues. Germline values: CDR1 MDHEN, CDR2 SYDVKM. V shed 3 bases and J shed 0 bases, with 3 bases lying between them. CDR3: CASSFYSNQPQHF. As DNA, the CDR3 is TGTGCCAGCAGTTTTTATAGCAATCAGCCCCAGCATTTT.

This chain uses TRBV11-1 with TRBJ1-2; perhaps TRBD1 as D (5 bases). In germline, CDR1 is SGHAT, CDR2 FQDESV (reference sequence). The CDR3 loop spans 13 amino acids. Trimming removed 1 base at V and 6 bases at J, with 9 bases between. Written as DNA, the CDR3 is TGTGCCAGCAGCTTAGACAGGAGGGATGGCTACACCTTC. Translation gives CASSLDRRDGYTF. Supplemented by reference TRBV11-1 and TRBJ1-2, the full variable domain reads EAEVAQSPRYKITEKSQAVAFWCDPISGHATLYWYRQILGQGPELLVQFQDESVVDDSQLPKDRFSAERLKGVDSTLKIQPAELGDSAMYLCASSLDRRDGYTFGSGTRLTVV.

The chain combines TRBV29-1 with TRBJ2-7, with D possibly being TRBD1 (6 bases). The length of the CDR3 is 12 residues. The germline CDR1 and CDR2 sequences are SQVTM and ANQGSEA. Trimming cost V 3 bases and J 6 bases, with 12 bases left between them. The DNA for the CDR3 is TGCAGCGTTGAGAACAGGGCAGCCGAGCAGTACTTC. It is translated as CSVENRAAEQYF.

CDR3 DNA: TGTGCCAGCAGTTTTACAGGGGGCGAGCAGTACGTC. As protein: CASSFTGGEQYV. The V gene is TRBV2, the J gene TRBJ2-7, with TRBD1 identical over 8 bases. With V trimmed by 5 bases and J by 6 bases, 3 bases remained unmatched. CDR3 length equals 12 residues. Germline loops: CDR1 SNHLY, CDR2 FYNNEI.

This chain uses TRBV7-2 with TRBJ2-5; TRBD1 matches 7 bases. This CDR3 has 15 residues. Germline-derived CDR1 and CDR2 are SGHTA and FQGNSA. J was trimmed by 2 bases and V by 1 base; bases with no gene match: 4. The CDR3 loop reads CASSLGGQPQETQYF. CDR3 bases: TGTGCCAGCAGCTTAGGGGGACAGCCGCAAGAGACCCAGTACTTC.

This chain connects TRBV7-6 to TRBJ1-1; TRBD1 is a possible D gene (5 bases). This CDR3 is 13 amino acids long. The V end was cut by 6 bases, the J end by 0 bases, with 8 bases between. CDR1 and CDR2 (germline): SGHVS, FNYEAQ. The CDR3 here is CASSQQVNTEAFF. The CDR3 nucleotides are TGTGCCAGCAGTCAACAGGTGAACACTGAAGCTTTCTTT.

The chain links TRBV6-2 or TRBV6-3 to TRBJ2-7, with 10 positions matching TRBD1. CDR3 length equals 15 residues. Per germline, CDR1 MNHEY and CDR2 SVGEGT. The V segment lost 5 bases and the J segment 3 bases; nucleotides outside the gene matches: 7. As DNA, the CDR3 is TGTGCCAGCAGTCCCGACAGGGGGCCTCTCTACGAGCAGTACTTC. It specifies CASSPDRGPLYEQYF.